These 32 T cell receptor beta chains were all obtained from the same sample, sequenced in a study of T-cell memory formation after mild COVID-19 (dated by TCRdb to the early 2020s). Receptor amplification or capture employed 5' RACE. Reads for this sample came from an Illumina NovaSeq 6000. TCRdb handled the public reads itself, with Q25 trimming in fastp and clone calling in MiXCR, and kept productive beta chains. Under each unique CDR3 protein, matching rows form one entry showing the most common genes and DNA. The sample records roughly 610,000 distinct CDR3 sequences, roughly 17% of which are singletons. Of the sample, around 7.8% is held by the ten largest clones. The sequenced sample was PBMCs or a T cell subset sorted from them (not recorded which). These receptors came from an adult woman who had mild COVID-19 (a few samples of this study predate the infection). The sample titles of this study are shuffled in the database, so cell type and time point are left out; the donor was told from shared clones.

The genes are TRBV10-3 and TRBJ1-1, with TRBD1 matching 9 bases. The CDR3 is made up of 15 amino acids. The V segment lost 7 bases and the J segment 1 base; nucleotides outside the gene matches: 7. Per germline, CDR1 ENHRY and CDR2 SYGVKD. The CDR3 here is CAITTQTGGNTEAFF. Here the CDR3 DNA reads TGTGCCATCACAACTCAGACAGGGGGGAACACTGAAGCTTTCTTT.

DNA for the CDR3: TGCGCCAGCAGCCAAGATCCGGGGATGGGTTATGGCTACACCTTC. Its translation: CASSQDPGMGYGYTF. The rearrangement links TRBV4-1 to TRBJ1-2; no clear D gene. The V end lost 0 bases, the J end lost 5 bases, and 13 bases lay between the germline ends. The CDR3 is 15 residues long. Germline assignment: CDR1 MGHRA and CDR2 YSYEKL.

The V and J genes are TRBV23-1 and TRBJ2-7; a weak D match, TRBD1 (6 bases). TRBV23-1 is sorted into the ORF group, with uncertain function. The germline V and J ends were trimmed by 1 base and 0 bases, with 19 bases remaining between them. CDR3 length equals 18 residues. CDR3 in amino acids: CASSQYPPGAVGSYEQYV. The CDR3, as DNA: TGCGCCAGCAGTCAATACCCCCCAGGGGCCGTGGGCTCCTACGAGCAGTACGTC.

The chain links TRBV7-2 to TRBJ2-3; 13 positions match TRBD2. After removal of 4 bases from V and 5 bases from J, the junction contained 15 bases not matched to a gene. Germline loops: CDR1 SGHTA, CDR2 FQGNSA. This CDR3 spans 19 amino acids. CDR3 region: CASSSSRTSGSPRVDTQYF. The CDR3 DNA follows: TGTGCCAGCAGCTCCAGCCGGACTAGCGGGAGCCCCCGGGTAGATACGCAGTATTTT.

This rearrangement joins TRBV20-1 to TRBJ1-2; D ambiguous. CDR3 length: 13 residues. Trimming stripped 0 bases from V and 2 bases from J, with 7 bases between. Germline V gene data show CDR1 as DFQATT and CDR2 as SNEGSKA (reference sequence). For the CDR3, the DNA is TGCAGTGCTAGAGATTCGCTAAACTATGGCTACACCTTC. It yields the protein CSARDSLNYGYTF.

This clonotype was found many times. The chain recombines TRBV20-1 with TRBJ2-1; D gene ambiguous. The V and J ends lost 0 bases and 8 bases respectively, with 14 bases between them. There are 14 residues in the CDR3. CDR1 is DFQATT, CDR2 SNEGSKA, per germline (reference sequence). CDR3 nucleotides: TGCAGTGCTAGAGATCATTCTAGTTTCGATGAGCAGTTCTTC. Amino acids: CSARDHSSFDEQFF.

This clonotype occurred a few times. The rearrangement uses TRBV7-6 and TRBJ1-4, with 9 bases aligning to TRBD1. CDR3 length equals 14 residues. V shed 3 bases and J 6 bases; nucleotides not matched to a gene: 2. CDR1 is SGHVS and CDR2 is FNYEAQ in the germline V gene. The CDR3 nucleotides read TGTGCCAGCAGCTTGACAGGGGGGGATGAAAAACTGTTTTTT. Amino acid sequence: CASSLTGGDEKLFF. Full variable domain (missing parts from reference TRBV7-6 and TRBJ1-4): GAGVSQSPRYKVTKRGQDVALRCDPISGHVSLYWYRQALGQGPEFLTYFNYEAQQDKSGLPNDRFSAERPEGSISTLTIQRTEQRDSAMYRCASSLTGGDEKLFFGSGTQLSVL.

This sequence joins TRBV7-9 and TRBJ1-2, with D uncertain. Germline V lookup: CDR1 SEHNR, CDR2 FQNEAQ (reference sequence). The CDR3 is made up of 15 amino acids. The V and J ends lost 5 bases and 3 bases respectively, with 16 bases between them. This CDR3 is CASSLRAPEDYGYTF. The DNA of the CDR3 is TGTGCCAGCAGCCTAAGGGCCCCGGAGGACTATGGCTACACCTTC.

This clonotype appeared a few times. This sequence joins TRBV11-2 and TRBJ2-1; 10 bases are a match to TRBD1. The germline gives CDR1 SGHAT, CDR2 FQNNGV. V lost 1 base, J lost 8 bases, and 8 bases stayed unmatched. This CDR3 spans 16 amino acids. The CDR3 sequence is CASSLGRTGGSDEQFF. The CDR3 nucleotides are TGTGCCAGCAGCTTAGGGAGGACAGGGGGAAGCGATGAGCAGTTCTTC.

This clonotype has more than one count but fewer than ten. This rearrangement joins TRBV20-1 to TRBJ2-1; 10 nucleotides agree with TRBD2. J lost 6 bases, V lost 3 bases, and 5 bases had no gene match. The CDR3 contains 14 residues. CDR1 and CDR2 from the germline V gene are DFQATT and SNEGSKA (reference sequence). CDR3 sequence: CSARGLAGANEQFF. The CDR3 DNA reads TGCAGTGCTAGGGGTCTAGCGGGAGCCAATGAGCAGTTCTTC.

This clonotype was recorded once. A clone one base away is much larger, so this may be a read error. This chain connects TRBV9 to TRBJ1-5; maybe TRBD1 (5 bases). The CDR3 covers 15 residues. Germline V gene sequence: CDR1 SGDLS, CDR2 YYNGEE. V gave up 4 bases and J gave up 3 bases, with 14 bases separating them. CDR3 region: CASSPQGMDNQPQHF. The CDR3 DNA reads as TGTGCCAGCAGCCCGCAGGGAATGGACAATCAGCCCCAGCATTTT. Full variable domain (remainder filled in from reference TRBV9 and TRBJ1-5): DSGVTQTPKHLITATGQRVTLRCSPRSGDLSVYWYQQSLDQGLQFLIQYYNGEERAKGNILERFSAQQFPDLHSELNLSSLELGDSALYFCASSPQGMDNQPQHFGDGTRLSIL.

The V gene is TRBV29-1, the J gene TRBJ2-3; 11 bases fit TRBD2. Per the germline V gene, CDR1 is SQVTM and CDR2 is ANQGSEA. This CDR3 comprises 12 residues. CDR3 nucleotide sequence: TGCGGGGGACTAGCGGACACAGATACGCAGTATTTT. Its protein product is CGGLADTDTQYF.

The chain is built from TRBV3-1 and TRBJ1-4, with TRBD1 matching 10 bases. V lost 2 bases, J lost 7 bases, and 4 bases stayed unmatched. Germline V gene data show CDR1 as LGHDT and CDR2 as YNNKEL (reference sequence). CDR3 length: 15 amino acids. The CDR3 coding sequence is TGTGCCAGCAGCCAAAGACAGGGGGCGTTTGAAAAACTGTTTTTT. Translating gives CASSQRQGAFEKLFF.

The CDR3, as DNA: TGTGCCAGCAGCCAGGGGGCCCGGGAGGGGAACACTGAAGCTTTCTTT. It specifies CASSQGAREGNTEAFF. J is TRBJ1-1 and V is TRBV4-2, with a possible D match to TRBD1 (6 bases). V shed 3 bases and J shed 1 base, with 15 bases lying between them. CDR3 length: 16 residues. The V gene's germline CDR1 is LGHNA and CDR2 YNFKEQ.

In its sample, this clonotype was seen a few times. The chain has TRBV29-1 and TRBJ2-2; TRBD1 is a possible D gene (6 bases). V was pared by 4 bases and J by 0 bases, with 9 bases between. Germline V gives CDR1 SQVTM, CDR2 ANQGSEA. This CDR3 region has 14 residues. The CDR3 region is CSVVNRANTGELFF. The CDR3 coding sequence is TGCAGCGTTGTGAACAGGGCGAACACCGGGGAGCTGTTTTTT.

This clonotype came up many times. The genes are TRBV3-1 and TRBJ2-7; the match to TRBD2 covers 12 bases. After removal of 4 bases from V and 2 bases from J, the junction contained 3 bases not matched to a gene. The CDR3 extends over 15 amino acids. Germline CDR1 LGHDT, CDR2 YNNKEL (reference sequence). The CDR3 loop is CASSPRLAGAYEQYF. In DNA form, the CDR3 reads TGTGCCAGCAGCCCTCGACTAGCGGGGGCCTACGAGCAGTACTTC.

This clonotype was seen a few times. The J gene is TRBJ2-3, the V gene TRBV6-6, with D possibly called TRBD1 or TRBD2 (5 bases each). The V gene lost 7 bases and the J gene lost 2 bases, with 13 bases spanning the gap. CDR3 length: 14 residues. Germline V gene lookup returns CDR1 MNHNY and CDR2 SVGAGI (reference sequence). The DNA for the CDR3 is TGTGCCAGCAACCGAGGGGAGTACACAGATACGCAGTATTTT. It translates to CASNRGEYTDTQYF.

V gene TRBV30 combines with J gene TRBJ2-1, with 7 bases aligning to TRBD2. The length of the CDR3 is 15 residues. Trimming took 3 bases from V and 4 from J; bases not matched to a gene: 9. Germline CDR1 GTSNPN, CDR2 SVGIG (reference sequence). The CDR3 here is CAWRPLSGKYNEQFF. CDR3 bases: TGTGCCTGGAGGCCCCTGAGCGGGAAGTACAATGAGCAGTTCTTC.

The chain recombines TRBV9 with TRBJ2-2; TRBD1 matches at 7 bases. V was pared by 3 bases and J by 7 bases, with 9 bases of the junction left unmatched. Germline CDR1 and CDR2: SGDLS and YYNGEE. The CDR3 extends over 15 amino acids. CDR3 sequence reads: CASSGPGGPDGELFF. The DNA of the CDR3 is TGTGCCAGCAGCGGACCAGGGGGACCGGACGGGGAGCTGTTTTTT.

The CDR3 DNA sequence: TGTGCCACCAAGGAAGTGGGGGGCAATCAGCCCCAGCATTTT. This translates into CATKEVGGNQPQHF. The chain has TRBV15 and TRBJ1-5; TRBD1 might be the D (5 bases). CDR1 is LNHNV and CDR2 is YYDKDF in the germline V gene (reference sequence). This CDR3 has 14 amino acids. The ends were cut back, 7 bases at V and 2 bases at J, with 12 bases in the middle.

The V call is TRBV29-1, the J call TRBJ2-5; the match to TRBD1 covers 7 bases. Germline lookup yields CDR1 SQVTM and CDR2 ANQGSEA. This CDR3 spans 15 amino acids. Unmatched junction bases numbered 7, after V lost 2 bases and J lost 1 base. DNA of the CDR3: TGCAGCGTTGAATATAGGGGGCTACCCCAAGAGACCCAGTACTTC. Amino acids: CSVEYRGLPQETQYF.

The table lists this clonotype with a few counts. J is TRBJ2-6 and V is TRBV4-3; D is perhaps TRBD1 or TRBD2 (5 bases each). The CDR3 has 16 amino acids. The V and J ends lost 0 bases and 2 bases respectively, with 8 bases between them. CDR1 and CDR2 from the germline V gene are LGHNA and YSLEER. The DNA of the CDR3 is TGCGCCAGCAGCCAAGATCTGGGGGCTGGGGCCAACGTCCTGACTTTC. It translates to CASSQDLGAGANVLTF.

Regarding this clonotype: With a much larger clone just one base away, this may be a read error. The chain has TRBV7-6 and TRBJ2-1; no reliable D call. Per the germline V gene, CDR1 is SGHVS and CDR2 is FNYEAQ. The CDR3 has 12 amino acids. Deletions cut 1 base from V and 6 bases from J, with 4 bases between. The CDR3 sequence is CASSLVVNEQFF. CDR3 DNA sequence: TGTGCCAGCAGCTTAGTTGTCAATGAGCAGTTCTTC.

This clonotype was counted between two and nine times. The rearrangement links TRBV23-1 to TRBJ1-4; 10 positions match TRBD1. TRBV23-1 is flagged as an ORF with uncertain function. The CDR3 consists of 15 residues. The trim removed 2 bases at V and 7 bases at J, leaving 4 bases unmatched. The CDR3 region has the DNA TGCGCCAGCAGTCAACCGACAGGGGGCGGTGAAAAACTGTTTTTT. This sequence encodes CASSQPTGGGEKLFF.

This chain connects TRBV12-3 or TRBV12-4 to TRBJ2-7, with 11 bases fitting TRBD1. The CDR3 is made up of 15 amino acids. V shed 6 bases, J shed 7 bases, and the junction held 11 bases outside the gene matches. CDR3 bases: TGTGCCAGCAGACCCGCTGGACAGGGGGCTGGTGAGCAGTACTTC. Its translation: CASRPAGQGAGEQYF.

V and J are TRBV2 and TRBJ2-7; 10 bases line up with TRBD1. The CDR3 extends over 15 amino acids. Trimming took 4 bases from V and 5 from J; bases not matched to a gene: 8. From germline, CDR1 is SNHLY and CDR2 FYNNEI. The chain's CDR3 is CASSAPGTGEDEQYF. The CDR3 DNA sequence: TGTGCCAGCAGTGCACCCGGGACAGGGGAGGACGAGCAGTACTTC.

This clonotype was counted only a few times. The chain is built from TRBV20-1 and TRBJ2-5; 10 positions match TRBD2. The CDR3 has 15 amino acids. Losses at the gene ends were 2 bases for V and 7 bases for J; bases not matched to a gene: 10. Germline loops: CDR1 DFQATT, CDR2 SNEGSKA (reference sequence). The CDR3 loop is CSARMPGLAMGTQYF. In DNA form, the CDR3 reads TGCAGTGCTAGAATGCCGGGACTAGCGATGGGGACCCAGTACTTC.

The rearrangement uses TRBV7-2 and TRBJ1-2; no reliable D call. Trimming removed 0 bases from V and 0 bases from J, with 11 bases in between. The CDR3 is 16 amino acids. Germline V gene sequence: CDR1 SGHTA, CDR2 FQGNSA. The CDR3 reads CASSLAMGSANYGYTF. For the CDR3, the DNA is TGTGCCAGCAGCTTAGCGATGGGGTCAGCTAACTATGGCTACACCTTC.

This rearrangement joins TRBV6-5 to TRBJ2-7; 9 bases align to TRBD2. CDR3 size: 16 residues. The germline gives CDR1 MNHEY, CDR2 SVGAGI. With V trimmed by 6 bases and J by 2 bases, 11 bases remained unmatched. For the CDR3, the DNA is TGTGCCAGCAGCTTCCTCCGGAGCGGGAGGCCCTACGAGCAGTACTTC. It encodes CASSFLRSGRPYEQYF.

This clonotype was seen a handful of times. The chain employs TRBV4-3 and TRBJ2-1; D unresolved. V lost 1 base to trimming and J lost 7 bases, with 8 bases between them. CDR1 and CDR2 (germline): LGHNA, YSLEER. The CDR3 extends over 13 amino acids. The chain's CDR3 is CASSQVKWNEQFF. The CDR3 DNA sequence: TGCGCCAGCAGCCAAGTCAAGTGGAATGAGCAGTTCTTC.

The chain carries TRBV5-1 and TRBJ2-3; tentative D call: TRBD1 (6 bases). Per germline, CDR1 SGHRS and CDR2 YFSETQ. CDR3 length: 16 residues. Trimming removed 0 bases from V and 3 bases from J, with 14 bases in between. CDR3 DNA: TGCGCCAGCAGCTTGGGACAGGTAACCGGGACAGATACGCAGTATTTT. This translates into CASSLGQVTGTDTQYF.

In its sample, this clonotype was seen many times. The chain carries TRBV7-2 and TRBJ2-1; D may correspond to TRBD1 or TRBD2 (6 bases each). Germline V gene sequence: CDR1 SGHTA, CDR2 FQGNSA. This CDR3 is built from 15 residues. V was trimmed by 0 bases and J by 4 bases, leaving 10 bases between them. The CDR3 bases are TGTGCCAGCAGCTTAGCGGGGGGCGAATACAATGAGCAGTTCTTC. Translating gives CASSLAGGEYNEQFF.